A single sample gave rise to the 13 T cell receptor beta chains below, sequenced in a study of control samples from healthy donors and cancer patients. TCRdb keeps only in-frame clones here, not all; method: immunoSEQ multiplex PCR. The repertoire has roughly 150,000 clones, 93% of them found once; the top ten carry 2.4%. The sequenced sample consisted of blood. Receptors originate from a man aged 50 to 59 in good health.

The J gene is TRBJ2-7, the V gene TRBV6-6, with D maybe TRBD2 (5 bases). Germline loops: CDR1 MNHNY, CDR2 SVGAGI (reference sequence). V was shortened by 2 bases and J by 6 bases, with 17 bases between the two germline ends. The CDR3 totals 15 residues. CDR3 in amino acids: CASSYPVGGRGEQYF. CDR3 bases: TGTGCCAGCAGTTACCCCGTCGGAGGCCGGGGCGAGCAGTACTTC.

The chain combines TRBV2 with TRBJ1-5; D is undetermined. CDR1 is SNHLY, CDR2 FYNNEI, per germline. CDR3 length: 14 amino acids. The V end was cut by 5 bases, the J end by 4 bases, with 12 bases between. This CDR3 reads CASSRADLNQPQHF. In DNA form, the CDR3 reads TGTGCCAGCAGTCGGGCGGACTTGAATCAGCCCCAGCATTTT.

The rearrangement joins TRBV3-1 (or the pseudogene TRBV3-2) to TRBJ2-3; 10 nucleotides agree with TRBD1. Per the germline V gene, CDR1 is LGHDT and CDR2 is YNNKEL (reference sequence). The V segment lost 5 bases and the J segment 1 base; nucleotides outside the gene matches: 6. CDR3 length: 16 residues. The CDR3 protein is CASSTRQGAGTDTQYF. In DNA, the CDR3 is TGTGCCAGCAGCACTCGACAGGGGGCGGGCACAGATACGCAGTATTTT.

This chain uses TRBV7-8 with TRBJ1-1, with D possibly being TRBD1 (6 bases). The CDR3 covers 15 residues. The germline V gene has CDR1 SGHVS and CDR2 FQNEAQ. Trimming took off 4 bases at V and 7 bases at J, with 19 bases between the two ends. In DNA form, the CDR3 reads TGTGCCAGCAGCTCGGTACTACAGGGAACCGGTGAAGCTTTCTTT. This encodes CASSSVLQGTGEAFF.

Here the CDR3 reads CASSQGGLSTDTQYF. Here the CDR3 DNA reads TGTGCCAGCAGTCAAGGGGGCTTGAGCACAGATACGCAGTATTTT. The chain is built from TRBV11-1 and TRBJ2-3, with 7 bases identical to TRBD1. The CDR3 covers 15 residues. Germline values: CDR1 SGHAT, CDR2 FQDESV (reference sequence). The J segment lost 0 bases and the V segment lost 6 bases, leaving 6 bases of the junction unmatched.

The chain couples TRBV6-1 to TRBJ2-3; the D is unclear. Trimming removed 4 bases from V and 4 bases from J, with 18 bases in between. The CDR3 spans 16 residues. CDR1 is MNHNS and CDR2 is SASEGT in the germline V gene. The CDR3 DNA follows: TGTGCCAGCAGTGGTGCACTCGTCTATCCTTCAGATACGCAGTATTTT. Amino acids: CASSGALVYPSDTQYF.

The chain carries TRBV4-2 and TRBJ1-2; 9 bases agree with TRBD1. CDR1 and CDR2 (germline): LGHNA, YNFKEQ. With V trimmed by 3 bases and J by 12 bases, 5 bases remained unmatched. The CDR3 extends over 12 amino acids. The CDR3 loop is CASSQGQGGNTF. CDR3 nucleotides: TGTGCCAGCAGCCAGGGACAGGGAGGTAACACCTTC.

This clone has only one observation. The chain recombines TRBV18 with TRBJ2-7; a weak D match, TRBD2 (6 bases). The CDR3 has 13 residues. The V end lost 6 bases, the J end lost 6 bases, and 15 bases lay between the germline ends. Germline V gives CDR1 KGHSH, CDR2 LQKENI. As DNA, the CDR3 is TGTGCCAGCTCGATAACGGGGGAGTTCGAGCAGTACTTC. Translating gives CASSITGEFEQYF.

This chain connects TRBV19 to TRBJ2-7; no clear D gene. V lost 5 bases, J lost 2 bases, and 13 bases lay in between. CDR1 is LNHDA, CDR2 SQIVND, per germline (reference sequence). This CDR3 contains 14 residues. The CDR3 sequence is CASSVRTNAYEQYF. The CDR3 coding sequence is TGTGCCAGTAGTGTCAGGACGAACGCCTACGAGCAGTACTTC.

The chain employs TRBV10-1 and TRBJ2-2, with no clear D. The ends were cut back, 2 bases at V and 7 bases at J, with 8 bases in the middle. CDR3 length equals 13 residues. Looked up from germline, CDR1 is WNHNN and CDR2 is SYGVQD (reference sequence). The CDR3 here is CASSEGLYGELFF. CDR3 DNA sequence: TGCGCCAGCAGTGAGGGCCTTTACGGGGAGCTGTTTTTT.

The rearrangement links TRBV6-5 to TRBJ2-2, with TRBD2 matching 7 bases. From germline, CDR1 is MNHEY and CDR2 SVGAGI. The CDR3 spans 15 residues. V lost 4 bases and J lost 7; bases outside the gene matches: 9. The CDR3 is CASSWQAGAVGELFF. CDR3 nucleotide sequence: TGTGCCAGCAGTTGGCAGGCGGGAGCGGTCGGGGAGCTGTTTTTT.

This clone appeared a few times. The chain employs TRBV11-3 and TRBJ2-7, with TRBD2 as a possible D gene (7 bases). The CDR3 loop spans 15 amino acids. Germline V lookup: CDR1 SGHNT, CDR2 YENEEA. Trimming shortened V by 7 bases and J by 1 base, and 17 bases separated the two germline ends. The CDR3 DNA sequence: TGTGCCAGCACGGGGGGAGGGGGAACATCCTACGAGCAGTACTTC. This gives the protein CASTGGGGTSYEQYF.

This chain joins TRBV19 and TRBJ2-7; 12 bases line up with TRBD2. V lost 6 bases, J lost 3 bases, and 0 bases stayed unmatched. This CDR3 is 13 amino acids long. Germline assignment: CDR1 LNHDA and CDR2 SQIVND (reference sequence). The CDR3: CASRTSGSYEQYF. In DNA form, the CDR3 reads TGTGCCAGTAGGACTAGCGGGAGCTACGAGCAGTACTTC.